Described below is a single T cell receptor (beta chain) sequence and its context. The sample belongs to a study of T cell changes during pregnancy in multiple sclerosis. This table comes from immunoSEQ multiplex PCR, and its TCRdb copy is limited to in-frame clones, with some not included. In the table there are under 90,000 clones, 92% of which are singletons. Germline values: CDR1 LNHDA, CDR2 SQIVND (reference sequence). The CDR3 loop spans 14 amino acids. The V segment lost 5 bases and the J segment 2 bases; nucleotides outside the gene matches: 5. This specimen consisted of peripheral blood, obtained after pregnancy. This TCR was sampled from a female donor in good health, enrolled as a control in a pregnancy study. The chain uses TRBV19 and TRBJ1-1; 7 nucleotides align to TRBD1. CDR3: CASSAQGVNTEAFF. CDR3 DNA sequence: TGTGCCAGTAGTGCTCAGGGGGTTAACACTGAAGCTTTCTTT.